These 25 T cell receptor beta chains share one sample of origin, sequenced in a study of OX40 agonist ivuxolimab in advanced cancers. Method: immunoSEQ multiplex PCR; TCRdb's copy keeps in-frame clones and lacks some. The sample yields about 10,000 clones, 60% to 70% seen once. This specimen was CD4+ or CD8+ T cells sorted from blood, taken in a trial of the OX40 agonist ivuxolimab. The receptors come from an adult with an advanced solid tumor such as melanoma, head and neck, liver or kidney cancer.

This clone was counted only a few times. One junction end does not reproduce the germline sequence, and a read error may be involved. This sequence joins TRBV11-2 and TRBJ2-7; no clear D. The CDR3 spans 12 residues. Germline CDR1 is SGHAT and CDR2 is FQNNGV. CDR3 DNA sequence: TGTGCCAGCAGCCCAAGCAAGCCGGAAATCTCCTTC. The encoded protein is CASSPSKPEISF.

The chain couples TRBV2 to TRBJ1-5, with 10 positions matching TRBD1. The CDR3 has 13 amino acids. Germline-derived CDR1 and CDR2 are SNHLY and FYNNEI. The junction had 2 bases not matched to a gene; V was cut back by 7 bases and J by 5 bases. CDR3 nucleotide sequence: TGTGCCAGCAAAGGGACAGGGGATCAGCCCCAGCATTTT. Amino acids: CASKGTGDQPQHF.

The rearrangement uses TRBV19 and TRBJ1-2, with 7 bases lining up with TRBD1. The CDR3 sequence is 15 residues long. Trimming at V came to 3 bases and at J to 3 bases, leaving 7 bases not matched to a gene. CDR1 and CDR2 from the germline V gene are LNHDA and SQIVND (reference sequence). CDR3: CASSIGQGEDYGYTF. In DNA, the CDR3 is TGTGCCAGTAGTATCGGGCAGGGGGAGGACTATGGCTACACCTTC.

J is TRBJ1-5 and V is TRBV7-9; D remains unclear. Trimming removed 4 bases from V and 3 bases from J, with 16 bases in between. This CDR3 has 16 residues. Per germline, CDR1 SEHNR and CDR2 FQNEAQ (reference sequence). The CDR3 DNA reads TGTGCCAGCAGCTCTACAACCGCTCCCCCCAATCAGCCCCAGCATTTT. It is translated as CASSSTTAPPNQPQHF.

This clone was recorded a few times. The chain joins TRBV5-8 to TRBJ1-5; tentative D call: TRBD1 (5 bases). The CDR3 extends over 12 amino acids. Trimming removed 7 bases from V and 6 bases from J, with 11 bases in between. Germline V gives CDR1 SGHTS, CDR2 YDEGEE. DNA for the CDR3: TGTGCCAGCGCGAAGGGGTCTCAGCCCCAGCATTTT. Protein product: CASAKGSQPQHF.

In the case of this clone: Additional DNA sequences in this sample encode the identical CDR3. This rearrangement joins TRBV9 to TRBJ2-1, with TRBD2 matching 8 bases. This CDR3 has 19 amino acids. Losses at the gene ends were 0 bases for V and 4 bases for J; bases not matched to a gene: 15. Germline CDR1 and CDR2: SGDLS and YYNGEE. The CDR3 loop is CASSVAKASGPGSYNEQFF. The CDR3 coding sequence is TGTGCCAGCAGCGTAGCTAAGGCTAGCGGGCCCGGCTCTTACAATGAGCAGTTCTTC.

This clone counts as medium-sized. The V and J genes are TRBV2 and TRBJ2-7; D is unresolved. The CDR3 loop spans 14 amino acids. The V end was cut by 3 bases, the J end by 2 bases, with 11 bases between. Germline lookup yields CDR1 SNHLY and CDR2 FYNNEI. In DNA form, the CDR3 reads TGTGCCAGCAGTGATGCCTCTCAGACCTACGAGCAGTACTTC. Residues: CASSDASQTYEQYF.

Here the CDR3 DNA reads TGTGCCAGCCGGGCGGACACCGGGGAGCTGTTTTTT. It encodes CASRADTGELFF. The chain links TRBV7-6 to TRBJ2-2, with D unresolved. The CDR3 is 12 amino acids. Germline CDR1 SGHVS, CDR2 FNYEAQ. V was shortened by 8 bases and J by 3 bases, with 7 bases between the two germline ends.

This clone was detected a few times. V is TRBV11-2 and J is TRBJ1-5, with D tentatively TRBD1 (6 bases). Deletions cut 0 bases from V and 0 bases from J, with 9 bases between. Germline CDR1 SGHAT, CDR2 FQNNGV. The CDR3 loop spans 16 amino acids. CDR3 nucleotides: TGTGCCAGCAGCTTAGAGGGACAAAATAGCAATCAGCCCCAGCATTTT. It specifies CASSLEGQNSNQPQHF.

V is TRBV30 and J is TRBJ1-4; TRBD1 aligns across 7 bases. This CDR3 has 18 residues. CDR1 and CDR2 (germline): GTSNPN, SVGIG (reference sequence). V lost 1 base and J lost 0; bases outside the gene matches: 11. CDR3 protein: CAWSGGVGGFATNEKLFF. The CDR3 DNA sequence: TGTGCCTGGAGTGGCGGGGTAGGGGGCTTTGCAACTAATGAAAAACTGTTTTTT.

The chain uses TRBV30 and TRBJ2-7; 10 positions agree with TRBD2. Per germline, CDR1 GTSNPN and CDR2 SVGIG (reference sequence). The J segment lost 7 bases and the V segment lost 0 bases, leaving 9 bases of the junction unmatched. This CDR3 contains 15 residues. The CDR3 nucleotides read TGTGCCTGGAGTGTGGTAGGAGGACTAGCGGAAGAGCAGTACTTC. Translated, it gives CAWSVVGGLAEEQYF. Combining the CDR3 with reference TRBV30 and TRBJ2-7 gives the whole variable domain SQTIHQWPATLVQPVGSPLSLECTVEGTSNPNLYWYRQAAGRGLQLLFYSVGIGQISSEVPQNLSASRPQDRQFILSSKKLLLSDSGFYLCAWSVVGGLAEEQYFGPGTRLTVT.

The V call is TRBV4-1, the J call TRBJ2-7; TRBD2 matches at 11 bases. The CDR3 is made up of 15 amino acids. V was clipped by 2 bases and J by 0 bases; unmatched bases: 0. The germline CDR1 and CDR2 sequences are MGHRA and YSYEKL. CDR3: CASSQTSGSSYEQYF. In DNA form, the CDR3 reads TGCGCCAGCAGCCAAACTAGCGGGAGCTCCTACGAGCAGTACTTC.

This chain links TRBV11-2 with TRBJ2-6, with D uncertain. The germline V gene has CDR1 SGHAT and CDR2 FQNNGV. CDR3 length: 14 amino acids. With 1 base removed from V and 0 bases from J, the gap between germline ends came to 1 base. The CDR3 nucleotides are TGTGCCAGCAGCTTAGGCTCTGGGGCCAACGTCCTGACTTTC. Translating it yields CASSLGSGANVLTF.

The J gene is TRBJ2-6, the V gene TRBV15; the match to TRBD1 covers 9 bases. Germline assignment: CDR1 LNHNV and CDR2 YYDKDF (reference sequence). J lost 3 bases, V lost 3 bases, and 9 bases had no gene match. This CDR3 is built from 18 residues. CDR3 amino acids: CATSSSDRGKYGANVLTF. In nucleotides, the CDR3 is TGTGCCACCAGCAGCAGTGACAGGGGGAAATATGGGGCCAACGTCCTGACTTTC.

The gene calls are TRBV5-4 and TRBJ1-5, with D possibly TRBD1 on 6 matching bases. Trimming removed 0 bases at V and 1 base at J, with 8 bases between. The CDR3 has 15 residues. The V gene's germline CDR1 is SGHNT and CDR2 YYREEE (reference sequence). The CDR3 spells CASSLAGASNQPQHF. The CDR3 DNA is TGTGCCAGCAGCTTGGCAGGGGCCAGCAATCAGCCCCAGCATTTT.

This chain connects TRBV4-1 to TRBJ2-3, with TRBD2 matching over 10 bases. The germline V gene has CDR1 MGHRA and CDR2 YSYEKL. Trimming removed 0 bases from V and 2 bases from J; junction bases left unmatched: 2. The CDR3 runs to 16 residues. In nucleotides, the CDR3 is TGCGCCAGCAGCCAAGAACTAGCGGGATTCACAGATACGCAGTATTTT. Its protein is CASSQELAGFTDTQYF.

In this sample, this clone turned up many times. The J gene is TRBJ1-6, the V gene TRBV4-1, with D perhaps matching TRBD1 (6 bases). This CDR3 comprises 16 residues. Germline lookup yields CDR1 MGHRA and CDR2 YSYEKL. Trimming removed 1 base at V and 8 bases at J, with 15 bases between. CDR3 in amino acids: CASSQVAGAKDSPLHF. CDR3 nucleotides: TGCGCCAGCAGCCAAGTCGCGGGGGCGAAGGATTCACCCCTCCACTTT.

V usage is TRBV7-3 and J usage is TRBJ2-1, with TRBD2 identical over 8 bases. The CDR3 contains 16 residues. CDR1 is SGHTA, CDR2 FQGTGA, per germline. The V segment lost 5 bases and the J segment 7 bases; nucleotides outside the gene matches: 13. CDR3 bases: TGTGCCAGCAGCCGTGTGAAAGCGGGAGAGGAGAATGAGCAGTTCTTC. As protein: CASSRVKAGEENEQFF.

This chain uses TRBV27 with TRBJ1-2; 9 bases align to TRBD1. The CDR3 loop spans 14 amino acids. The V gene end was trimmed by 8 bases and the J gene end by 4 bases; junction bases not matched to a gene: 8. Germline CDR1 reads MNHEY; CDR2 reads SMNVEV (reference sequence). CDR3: CASRGQGSIYGYTF. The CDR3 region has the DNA TGTGCCAGCCGGGGACAGGGATCAATCTATGGCTACACCTTC.

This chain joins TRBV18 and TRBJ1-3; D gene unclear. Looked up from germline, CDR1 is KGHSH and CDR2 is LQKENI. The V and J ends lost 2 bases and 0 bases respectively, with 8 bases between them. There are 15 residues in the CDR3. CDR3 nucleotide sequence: TGTGCCAGCTCACCAGGGGTTGCCTCTGGAAACACCATATATTTT. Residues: CASSPGVASGNTIYF.

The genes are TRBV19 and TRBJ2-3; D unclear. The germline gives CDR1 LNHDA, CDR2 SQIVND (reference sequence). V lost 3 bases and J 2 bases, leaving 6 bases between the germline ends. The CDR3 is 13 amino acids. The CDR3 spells CASSIRFTDTQYF. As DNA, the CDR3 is TGTGCCAGTAGTATTAGGTTCACAGATACGCAGTATTTT. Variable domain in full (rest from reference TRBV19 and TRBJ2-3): DGGITQSPKYLFRKEGQNVTLSCEQNLNHDAMYWYRQDPGQGLRLIYYSQIVNDFQKGDIAEGYSVSREKKESFPLTVTSAQKNPTAFYLCASSIRFTDTQYFGPGTRLTVL.

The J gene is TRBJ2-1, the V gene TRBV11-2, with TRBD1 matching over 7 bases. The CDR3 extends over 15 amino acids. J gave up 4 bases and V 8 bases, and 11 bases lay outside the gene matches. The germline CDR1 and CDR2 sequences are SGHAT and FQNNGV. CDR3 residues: CASRDRDSFYNEQFF. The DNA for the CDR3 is TGTGCCAGCCGGGACCGGGACAGCTTTTACAATGAGCAGTTCTTC.

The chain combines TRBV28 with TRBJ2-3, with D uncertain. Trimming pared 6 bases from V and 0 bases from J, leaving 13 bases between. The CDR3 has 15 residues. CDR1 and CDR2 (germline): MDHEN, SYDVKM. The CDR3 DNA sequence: TGTGCCAGCAGCCCCAGAGCTTTTAGCACAGATACGCAGTATTTT. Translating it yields CASSPRAFSTDTQYF. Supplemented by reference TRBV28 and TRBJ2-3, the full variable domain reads DVKVTQSSRYLVKRTGEKVFLECVQDMDHENMFWYRQDPGLGLRLIYFSYDVKMKEKGDIPEGYSVSREKKERFSLILESASTNQTSMYLCASSPRAFSTDTQYFGPGTRLTVL.

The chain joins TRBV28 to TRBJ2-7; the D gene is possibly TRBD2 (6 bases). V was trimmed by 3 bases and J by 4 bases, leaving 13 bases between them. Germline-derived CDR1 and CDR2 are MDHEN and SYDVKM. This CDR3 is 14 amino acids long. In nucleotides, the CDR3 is TGTGCCAGCAGTTTCCGAGGACTAACATACGAGCAGTACTTC. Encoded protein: CASSFRGLTYEQYF.

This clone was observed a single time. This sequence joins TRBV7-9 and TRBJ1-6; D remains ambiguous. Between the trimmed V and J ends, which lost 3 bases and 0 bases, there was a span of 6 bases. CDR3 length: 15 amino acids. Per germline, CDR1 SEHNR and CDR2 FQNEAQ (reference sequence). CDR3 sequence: CASSFQNSYNSPLHF. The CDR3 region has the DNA TGTGCCAGCAGCTTCCAGAACTCCTATAATTCACCCCTCCACTTT. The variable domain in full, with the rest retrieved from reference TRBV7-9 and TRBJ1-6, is DTGVSQNPRHKITKRGQNVTFRCDPISEHNRLYWYRQTLGQGPEFLTYFQNEAQLEKSRLLSDRFSAERPKGSFSTLEIQRTEQGDSAMYLCASSFQNSYNSPLHFGNGTRLTVT.